Described below is a single T cell receptor (beta chain) sequence and its context. The junction departs from germline at one end; a sequencing error may be responsible. This CDR3 comprises 15 residues. Germline V gene lookup returns CDR1 SSHAT and CDR2 FNYEAQ (reference sequence). The data were produced by immunoSEQ multiplex PCR, yet TCRdb's version contains in-frame clones alone and is incomplete. The sample yields some 190,000 clones, roughly 87% seen once. The data were obtained in a study of Ad26.COV2.S vaccination and SARS-CoV-2 variants. This sequence joins TRBV7-7 and TRBJ2-5; TRBD1 matches 7 bases. Sequenced here: peripheral blood, sampled after recovery from COVID-19. The sequence was collected from a human donor who had recovered from COVID-19. The CDR3 here is CASSSMTGPQETQYF. The DNA of the CDR3 is TGTGCTAGCAGCTCCATGACAGGGCCCCAAGAGACCCAGTACTTC.